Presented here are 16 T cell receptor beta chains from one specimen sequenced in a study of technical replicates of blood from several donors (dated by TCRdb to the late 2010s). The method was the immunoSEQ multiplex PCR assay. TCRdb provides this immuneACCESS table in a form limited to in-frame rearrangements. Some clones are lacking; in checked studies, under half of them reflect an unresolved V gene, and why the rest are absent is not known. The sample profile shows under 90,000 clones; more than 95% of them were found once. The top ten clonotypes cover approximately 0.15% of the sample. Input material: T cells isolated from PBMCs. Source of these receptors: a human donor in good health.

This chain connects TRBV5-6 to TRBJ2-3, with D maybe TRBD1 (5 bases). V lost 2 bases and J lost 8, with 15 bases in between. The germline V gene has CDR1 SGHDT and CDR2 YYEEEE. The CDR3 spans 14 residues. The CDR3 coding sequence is TGTGCCAGCAGCTTAGAATCAGGGATTGGTACGCAGTATTTT. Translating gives CASSLESGIGTQYF. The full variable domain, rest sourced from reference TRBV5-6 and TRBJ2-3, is DAGVTQSPTHLIKTRGQQVTLRCSPKSGHDTVSWYQQALGQGPQFIFQYYEEEERQRGNFPDRFSGHQFPNYSSELNVNALLLGDSALYLCASSLESGIGTQYFGPGTRLTVL.

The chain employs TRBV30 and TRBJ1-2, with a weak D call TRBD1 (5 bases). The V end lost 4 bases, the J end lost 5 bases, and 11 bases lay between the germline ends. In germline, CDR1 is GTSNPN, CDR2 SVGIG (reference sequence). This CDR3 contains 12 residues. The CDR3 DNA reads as TGTGCCTGGACGGGGGAGAGGTATGGCTACACCTTC. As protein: CAWTGERYGYTF.

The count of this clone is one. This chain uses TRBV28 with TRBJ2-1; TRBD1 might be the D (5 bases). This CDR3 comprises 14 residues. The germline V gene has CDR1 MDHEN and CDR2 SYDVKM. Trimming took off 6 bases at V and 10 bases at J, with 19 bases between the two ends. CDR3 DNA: TGTGCCAGCAGCCTCCGGGCCTCAGGGAAGGAGCAGTTCTTC. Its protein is CASSLRASGKEQFF.

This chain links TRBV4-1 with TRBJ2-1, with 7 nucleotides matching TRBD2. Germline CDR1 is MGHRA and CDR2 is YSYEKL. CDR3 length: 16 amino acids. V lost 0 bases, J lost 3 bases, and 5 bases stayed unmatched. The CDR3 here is CASSQDPSGNYNEQFF. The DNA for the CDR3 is TGCGCCAGCAGCCAAGATCCTAGCGGTAACTACAATGAGCAGTTCTTC.

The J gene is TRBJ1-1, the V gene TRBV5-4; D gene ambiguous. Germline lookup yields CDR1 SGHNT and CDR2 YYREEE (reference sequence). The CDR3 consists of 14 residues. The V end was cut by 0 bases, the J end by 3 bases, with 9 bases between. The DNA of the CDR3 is TGTGCCAGCAGCTTGGAGAGAGCTTACACTGAAGCTTTCTTT. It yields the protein CASSLERAYTEAFF. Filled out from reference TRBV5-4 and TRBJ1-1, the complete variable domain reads ETGVTQSPTHLIKTRGQQVTLRCSSQSGHNTVSWYQQALGQGPQFIFQYYREEENGRGNFPPRFSGLQFPNYSSELNVNALELDDSALYLCASSLERAYTEAFFGQGTRLTVV.

CDR3 in amino acids: CASSRLDRGRNQPQHF. CDR3 coding DNA: TGTGCCAGCAGCAGACTAGACAGGGGTCGCAATCAGCCCCAGCATTTT. The chain is built from TRBV7-9 and TRBJ1-5; 8 positions match TRBD1. The CDR3 has 16 amino acids. Germline-derived CDR1 and CDR2 are SEHNR and FQNEAQ (reference sequence). Germline trimming cut 5 bases from V and 2 bases from J; bases unmatched to any gene: 8.

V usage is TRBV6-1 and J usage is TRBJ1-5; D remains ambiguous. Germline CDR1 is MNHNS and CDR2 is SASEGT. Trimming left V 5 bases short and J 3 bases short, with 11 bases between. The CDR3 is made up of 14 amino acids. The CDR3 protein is CASSPAEPNQPQHF. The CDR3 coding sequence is TGTGCCAGCAGTCCGGCGGAGCCCAATCAGCCCCAGCATTTT.

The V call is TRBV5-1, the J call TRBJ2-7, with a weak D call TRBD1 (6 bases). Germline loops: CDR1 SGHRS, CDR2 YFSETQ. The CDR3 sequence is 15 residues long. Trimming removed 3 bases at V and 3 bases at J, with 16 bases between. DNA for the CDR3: TGCGCCAGCAGCTATGACTCCAGGGGTCACTACGAGCAGTACTTC. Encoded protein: CASSYDSRGHYEQYF.

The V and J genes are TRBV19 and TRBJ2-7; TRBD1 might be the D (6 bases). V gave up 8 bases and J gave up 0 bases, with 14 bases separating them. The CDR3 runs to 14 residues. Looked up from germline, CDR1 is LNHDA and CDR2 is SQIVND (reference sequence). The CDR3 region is CASSWGRNSYEQYF. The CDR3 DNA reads TGTGCCAGTTCTTGGGGGCGGAACTCCTACGAGCAGTACTTC. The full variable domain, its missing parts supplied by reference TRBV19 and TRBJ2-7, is DGGITQSPKYLFRKEGQNVTLSCEQNLNHDAMYWYRQDPGQGLRLIYYSQIVNDFQKGDIAEGYSVSREKKESFPLTVTSAQKNPTAFYLCASSWGRNSYEQYFGPGTRLTVT.

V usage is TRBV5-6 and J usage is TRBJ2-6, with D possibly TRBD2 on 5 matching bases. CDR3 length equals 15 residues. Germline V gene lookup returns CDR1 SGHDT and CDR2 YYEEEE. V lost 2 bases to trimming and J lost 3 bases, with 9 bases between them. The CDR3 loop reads CASSFAGLGANVLTF. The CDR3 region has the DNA TGTGCCAGCAGCTTCGCGGGTCTTGGGGCCAACGTCCTGACTTTC.

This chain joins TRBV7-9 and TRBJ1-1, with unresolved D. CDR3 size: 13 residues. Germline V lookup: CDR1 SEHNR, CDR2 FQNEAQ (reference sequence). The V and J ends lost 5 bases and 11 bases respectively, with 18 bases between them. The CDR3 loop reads CASSPPDWAFAFF. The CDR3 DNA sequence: TGTGCCAGCAGCCCGCCGGACTGGGCTTTTGCTTTCTTT.

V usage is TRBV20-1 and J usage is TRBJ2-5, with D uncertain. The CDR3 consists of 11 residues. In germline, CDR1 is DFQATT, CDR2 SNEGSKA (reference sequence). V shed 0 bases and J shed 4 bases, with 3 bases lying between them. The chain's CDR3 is CSARDIETQYF. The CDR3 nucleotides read TGCAGTGCTAGAGATATAGAGACCCAGTACTTC.

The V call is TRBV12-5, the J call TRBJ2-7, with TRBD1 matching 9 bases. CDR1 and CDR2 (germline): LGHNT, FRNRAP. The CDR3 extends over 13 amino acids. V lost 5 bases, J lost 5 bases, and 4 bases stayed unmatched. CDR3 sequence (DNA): TGTGCTAGTGGTCCCGACAGGGGGGACGAGCAGTACTTC. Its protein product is CASGPDRGDEQYF.

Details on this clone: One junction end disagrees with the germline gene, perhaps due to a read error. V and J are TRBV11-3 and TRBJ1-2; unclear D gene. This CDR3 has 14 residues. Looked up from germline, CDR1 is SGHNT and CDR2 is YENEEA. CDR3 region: CASSQDGENYGYTF. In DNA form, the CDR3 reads TGTGCCAGCAGCCAAGACGGCGAGAACTATGGTTACACCTTC.

CDR3 loop: CASSVGLVVGELFF. Written as DNA, the CDR3 is TGTGCCAGTAGTGTCGGACTAGTGGTCGGGGAGCTGTTTTTT. The rearrangement uses TRBV19 and TRBJ2-2; 7 bases match TRBD2. Germline V gene data show CDR1 as LNHDA and CDR2 as SQIVND (reference sequence). After removal of 5 bases from V and 7 bases from J, the junction contained 7 bases not matched to a gene. The length of the CDR3 is 14 residues.

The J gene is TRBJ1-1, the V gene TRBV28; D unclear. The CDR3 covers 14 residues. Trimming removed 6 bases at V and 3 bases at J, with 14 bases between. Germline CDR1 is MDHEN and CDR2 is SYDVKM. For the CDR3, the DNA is TGTGCCAGCAGGTCGGAGGGAACCTACACTGAAGCTTTCTTT. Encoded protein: CASRSEGTYTEAFF.